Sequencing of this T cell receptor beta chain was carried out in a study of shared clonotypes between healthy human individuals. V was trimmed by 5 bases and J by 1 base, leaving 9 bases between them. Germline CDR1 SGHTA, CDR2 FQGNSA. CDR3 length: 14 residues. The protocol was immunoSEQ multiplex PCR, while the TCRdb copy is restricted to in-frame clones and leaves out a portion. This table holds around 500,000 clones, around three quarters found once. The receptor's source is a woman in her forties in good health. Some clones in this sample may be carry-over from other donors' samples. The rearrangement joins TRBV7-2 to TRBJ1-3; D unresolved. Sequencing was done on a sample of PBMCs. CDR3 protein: CASSQPASGNTIYF. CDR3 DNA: TGTGCCAGCAGCCAACCAGCTTCTGGAAACACCATATATTTT.